This T cell receptor (beta chain) is drawn from a study of blood T cell repertoires in COVID-19. Across the whole study: The United States, Italy and Spain were the sources of the acute and convalescent COVID-19 samples. Sources were T cells, B-cell-depleted T cells, or PBMCs; the material itself was cDNA or gDNA.

Original processing notes: Reference gene primer amplification yielded estimated nucleated cell counts. Sequencing was performed with immunoSEQ multiplex PCR; in TCRdb, only in-frame clones are kept and a portion is missing. V, J and clone size derive from that table, while D and trimming were established from the DNA sequence. Among 250,000 to 350,000 clones, more than 75% were seen once, and the ten largest hold 2% to 2.5%. This clone was counted between two and nine times. Per the germline V gene, CDR1 is SGHTA and CDR2 is FQGNSA. V was shortened by 1 base and J by 7 bases, with 23 bases between the two germline ends. This CDR3 spans 17 amino acids.

This receptor was taken from a woman aged 55 to 70 in a cohort exposed to, infected with or recovered from COVID-19 (not recorded which). V usage is TRBV7-2 and J usage is TRBJ2-7, with D possibly being TRBD1 (6 bases). Material for sequencing was PBMCs or T cells enriched from blood (not recorded which). The CDR3 reads CASSLGQVRFPSGEQYF. The CDR3 bases are TGTGCCAGCAGCTTAGGACAGGTCCGATTCCCCTCAGGGGAGCAGTACTTC.